This T cell receptor beta chain was sequenced in a study of OX40 agonist ivuxolimab in advanced cancers. From germline, CDR1 is SNHLY and CDR2 FYNNEI. Trimming shortened V by 0 bases and J by 6 bases, and 12 bases separated the two germline ends. The CDR3 spans 16 residues. Remarks on this clone: Its antigen is still unknown.

Study results and limitations: At 0.1 to 3.0 mg/kg and by week 6, clonal expansion occurred in CD4+ and CD8+ blood T cells.

The table came from immunoSEQ multiplex PCR; TCRdb's copy has only in-frame clones and leaves some out. The sample records more than 50,000 clones, roughly nine tenths being singletons. The genes are TRBV2 and TRBJ1-6; a weak D match, TRBD1 (5 bases). The clonotype comes from an adult with an advanced solid tumor such as melanoma, head and neck, liver or kidney cancer. The sample here was CD4+ or CD8+ T cells sorted from blood, taken in a trial of the OX40 agonist ivuxolimab. CDR3 DNA: TGTGCCAGCAGTGAAGCGCGTCAGGGAAGTAATTCACCCCTCCACTTT. As protein: CASSEARQGSNSPLHF.